This T cell receptor beta chain comes out of a study of blood T cell repertoires in COVID-19. For the study at large: There were acute and convalescent COVID-19 samples, and they came from the United States, Italy and Spain.

Assay used: immunoSEQ multiplex PCR; TCRdb lists only in-frame clones, some missing. The table shows under 250,000 clones, with around 80% occurring only once. This clone appeared once. This TCR came from a human donor in a cohort sampled during active COVID-19. Sample: peripheral blood.

CDR3: CASSVGGRRNEQYF. The DNA for the CDR3 is TGTGCCAGCAGCGTAGGGGGGAGGCGTAACGAGCAGTACTTC. The V gene is TRBV9, the J gene TRBJ2-7; the D gene is possibly TRBD2 (6 bases). This CDR3 spans 14 amino acids. Deletions cut 0 bases from V and 5 bases from J, with 12 bases between. Germline-derived CDR1 and CDR2 are SGDLS and YYNGEE. The entire variable domain, with the rest obtained from reference TRBV9 and TRBJ2-7, is as follows: DSGVTQTPKHLITATGQRVTLRCSPRSGDLSVYWYQQSLDQGLQFLIQYYNGEERAKGNILERFSAQQFPDLHSELNLSSLELGDSALYFCASSVGGRRNEQYFGPGTRLTVT.